Each of the 30 T cell receptor beta chains below was sequenced from the same sample in a study of T cell repertoires in cytomegalovirus infection. TCRdb re-derived calls from the reads in MiXCR, one entry per CDR3 protein. This table has a few hundred thousand distinct CDR3 sequences, approximately 40% appearing once. Their cognate antigens are unknown. The sequences come from cultured PBMCs, collected from culture after CMV antigen stimulation. The receptor source for this set is a human donor in good health (CMV status not recorded). Some clones in this sample may be carry-over from other donors' samples.

This clonotype has just a few counts. The rearrangement joins TRBV7-9 to TRBJ1-6, with D possibly being TRBD1 (6 bases). There are 14 residues in the CDR3. V was clipped by 5 bases and J by 7 bases, with 12 bases between them. Germline CDR1 is SEHNR and CDR2 is FQNEAQ (reference sequence). The CDR3 DNA sequence: TGTGCCAGCAGCCTGGGGACAAGGAATTCACCCCTCCACTTT. It translates to CASSLGTRNSPLHF.

The V and J genes are TRBV7-2 and TRBJ2-2; TRBD1 might be the D (6 bases). The CDR3 covers 14 residues. Trimming shortened V by 2 bases and J by 7 bases, and 11 bases separated the two germline ends. Germline CDR1 SGHTA, CDR2 FQGNSA. CDR3 in DNA: TGTGCCAGCAGCTTAACCCCAGGGGACGGGGAGCTGTTTTTT. It is translated as CASSLTPGDGELFF.

This clonotype was seen repeatedly, ten times or more. The chain carries TRBV11-2 and TRBJ1-1, with 7 bases that match TRBD1. The CDR3 sequence is 13 residues long. V was pared by 7 bases and J by 4 bases, with 6 bases of the junction left unmatched. CDR1 is SGHAT and CDR2 is FQNNGV in the germline V gene. The CDR3 bases are TGTGCCAGCACCCTCGCAGGGGGCACTGAAGCTTTCTTT. This sequence encodes CASTLAGGTEAFF.

This chain connects TRBV7-6 to TRBJ1-2; possible D gene TRBD1, 6 bases. The CDR3 is made up of 13 amino acids. In germline, CDR1 is SGHVS, CDR2 FNYEAQ. The germline V and J ends were trimmed by 5 bases and 5 bases, with 12 bases remaining between them. CDR3 protein: CASSPGEGYGYTF. Written as DNA, the CDR3 is TGTGCCAGCAGCCCAGGGGAGGGATATGGCTACACCTTC. The full variable domain, rest sourced from reference TRBV7-6 and TRBJ1-2, is GAGVSQSPRYKVTKRGQDVALRCDPISGHVSLYWYRQALGQGPEFLTYFNYEAQQDKSGLPNDRFSAERPEGSISTLTIQRTEQRDSAMYRCASSPGEGYGYTFGSGTRLTVV.

The V and J genes are TRBV7-9 and TRBJ2-7; TRBD1 is a possible D gene (6 bases). The CDR3 runs 11 residues. The V gene lost 4 bases and the J gene lost 7 bases, with 8 bases spanning the gap. Germline-derived CDR1 and CDR2 are SEHNR and FQNEAQ (reference sequence). CDR3 sequence: CASSSGVEQYF. The CDR3, as DNA: TGTGCCAGCAGCTCAGGGGTGGAGCAGTACTTC.

The genes are TRBV29-1 and TRBJ2-3; D call uncertain. The length of the CDR3 is 11 residues. Germline V gene lookup returns CDR1 SQVTM and CDR2 ANQGSEA. Trimming took 7 bases from V and 6 from J, leaving 11 bases between them. The CDR3 DNA follows: TGCAGCGGCCAAAACTCCGATACGCAGTATTTT. Its translation: CSGQNSDTQYF.

The V and J genes are TRBV7-9 and TRBJ2-1; 7 nucleotides agree with TRBD1. The trim removed 4 bases at V and 3 bases at J, leaving 6 bases unmatched. The CDR3 length is 15 residues. Germline loops: CDR1 SEHNR, CDR2 FQNEAQ (reference sequence). This CDR3 is CASSSLGQDYNEQFF. CDR3 in DNA: TGTGCCAGCAGCTCCCTCGGACAGGACTACAATGAGCAGTTCTTC.

This clonotype was recorded a few times. V usage is TRBV27 and J usage is TRBJ2-1; 8 nucleotides agree with TRBD1. The CDR3 has 14 residues. V was clipped by 4 bases and J by 7 bases; unmatched bases: 6. The germline V gene has CDR1 MNHEY and CDR2 SMNVEV (reference sequence). CDR3 nucleotides: TGTGCCAGCAGTTCCAGACAGGGGTGGAATGAGCAGTTCTTC. Amino acid sequence: CASSSRQGWNEQFF.

The chain employs TRBV6-2 or TRBV6-3 and TRBJ2-5; D possibly matches TRBD1 or TRBD2 (6 bases each). From germline, CDR1 is MNHEY and CDR2 SVGEGT. Trimming took 6 bases from V and 2 from J, leaving 13 bases between them. The CDR3 consists of 14 residues. CDR3 protein: CASSGGGIQETQYF. The CDR3 DNA sequence: TGTGCCAGCAGCGGGGGCGGCATTCAAGAGACCCAGTACTTC.

This chain links TRBV6-2 or TRBV6-3 with TRBJ2-2; D is ambiguous. V was pared by 10 bases and J by 0 bases, with 12 bases between. This CDR3 contains 14 residues. The germline CDR1 and CDR2 sequences are MNHEY and SVGEGT. The CDR3 DNA sequence: TGTGCCATCATGGGCAGGACGAACACCGGGGAGCTGTTTTTT. Translation: CAIMGRTNTGELFF.

This chain joins TRBV4-1 and TRBJ2-1; no clear D gene. CDR1 MGHRA and CDR2 YSYEKL come from the germline V gene. This CDR3 is built from 15 residues. V was clipped by 2 bases and J by 9 bases, with 17 bases between them. CDR3 loop: CASSQSSLVMGEQFF. The CDR3 DNA follows: TGCGCCAGCAGCCAATCTTCCTTGGTGATGGGTGAGCAGTTCTTC.

This clonotype was seen only a few times. The CDR3, as DNA: TGTGCCAGCAGCTTAGGGGCCGGGGGCGCCTACAATGAGCAGTTCTTC. As protein: CASSLGAGGAYNEQFF. The chain links TRBV11-2 to TRBJ2-1, with D perhaps being TRBD1 or TRBD2 (6 bases each). The V and J ends lost 1 base and 2 bases respectively, with 12 bases between them. From germline, CDR1 is SGHAT and CDR2 FQNNGV. CDR3 length: 16 amino acids.

The chain combines TRBV4-1 with TRBJ1-1; D is unclear. From germline, CDR1 is MGHRA and CDR2 YSYEKL. The CDR3 contains 14 residues. V was cut by 1 base and J by 3 bases, with 9 bases left in between. The CDR3 nucleotides are TGCGCCAGCAGCCAAGGGGGTGGGTACACTGAAGCTTTCTTT. The encoded protein is CASSQGGGYTEAFF.

The J gene is TRBJ1-2, the V gene TRBV20-1, with 8 positions matching TRBD1. The CDR3 is 15 residues long. CDR1 is DFQATT, CDR2 SNEGSKA, per germline (reference sequence). The V and J ends lost 4 bases and 1 base, in that order; junction bases with no gene match: 8. Here the CDR3 reads CSAKGQGIFNYGYTF. The DNA for the CDR3 is TGCAGTGCTAAAGGACAGGGAATTTTTAACTATGGCTACACCTTC.

This clonotype turned up a few times. The chain couples TRBV7-9 to TRBJ2-1; 7 positions agree with TRBD1. The junction had 19 bases not matched to a gene; V was cut back by 5 bases and J by 15 bases. Germline lookup yields CDR1 SEHNR and CDR2 FQNEAQ (reference sequence). This CDR3 contains 15 residues. CDR3 loop: CASSVRDSGPSRLFF. In nucleotides, the CDR3 is TGTGCCAGCAGCGTCCGGGACAGTGGACCATCACGCCTGTTCTTC.

A few counts support this clonotype. The chain recombines TRBV24-1 with TRBJ1-3; D is ambiguous. CDR3 length: 15 amino acids. Trimming pared 3 bases from V and 0 bases from J, leaving 8 bases between. Germline V lookup: CDR1 KGHDR, CDR2 SFDVKD. CDR3: CATSDPTLSGNTIYF. The CDR3 DNA follows: TGTGCCACCAGTGATCCTACCCTCTCTGGAAACACCATATATTTT.

The table lists this clonotype with a few counts. The genes are TRBV7-2 and TRBJ2-1; maybe TRBD2 (6 bases). Trimming left V 5 bases short and J 4 bases short, with 21 bases between. Per germline, CDR1 SGHTA and CDR2 FQGNSA. The CDR3 extends over 17 amino acids. CDR3 bases: TGTGCCAGCAGCACGATCATTGTCGGGAGTTGGTACAATGAGCAGTTCTTC. Protein product: CASSTIIVGSWYNEQFF.

The V and J genes are TRBV14 and TRBJ2-2; D unclear. Germline values: CDR1 SGHDN, CDR2 FVKESK. V lost 1 base to trimming and J lost 1 base, with 10 bases between them. This CDR3 is 16 amino acids long. The CDR3 sequence: CASSQAWTVNTGELFF. The CDR3 DNA is TGTGCCAGCAGCCAAGCTTGGACGGTGAACACCGGGGAGCTGTTTTTT.

This clonotype was seen only a few times. The V gene is TRBV7-2, the J gene TRBJ2-5; no clear D gene. This CDR3 spans 14 amino acids. Per the germline V gene, CDR1 is SGHTA and CDR2 is FQGNSA. V was shortened by 1 base and J by 5 bases, with 11 bases between the two germline ends. CDR3 loop: CASSLVDRHETQYF. DNA for the CDR3: TGTGCCAGCAGCTTAGTAGACCGACACGAGACCCAGTACTTC.

In its sample, this clonotype was seen a few times. The chain recombines TRBV20-1 with TRBJ2-3, with D possibly matching TRBD2 (5 bases). The V end lost 3 bases, the J end lost 5 bases, and 12 bases lay between the germline ends. The CDR3 is 13 residues long. The V gene's germline CDR1 is DFQATT and CDR2 SNEGSKA (reference sequence). The CDR3 is CSASYGREDTQYF. Here the CDR3 DNA reads TGCAGTGCTAGTTATGGGAGAGAAGATACGCAGTATTTT.

This chain uses TRBV6-2 or TRBV6-3 with TRBJ2-7; TRBD2 matches at 13 bases. The CDR3 is 17 residues long. The V and J ends lost 6 bases and 0 bases, in that order; junction bases with no gene match: 8. Germline V gene lookup returns CDR1 MNHEY and CDR2 SVGEGT. The CDR3 DNA reads TGTGCCAGCAGCACTCCGGGACTAGCGGGGTTCTCCTACGAGCAGTACTTC. This sequence encodes CASSTPGLAGFSYEQYF.

V usage is TRBV6-2 or TRBV6-3 and J usage is TRBJ2-5; D is possibly TRBD1 or TRBD2 (5 bases each). V lost 2 bases to trimming and J lost 3 bases, with 10 bases between them. CDR3 length: 14 amino acids. CDR1 and CDR2 from the germline V gene are MNHEY and SVGEGT. DNA for the CDR3: TGTGCCAGCAGTTACCGGGGCGCGGAAGAGACCCAGTACTTC. Protein sequence: CASSYRGAEETQYF.

This chain connects TRBV12-3 or TRBV12-4 to TRBJ2-3; the match to TRBD2 covers 9 bases. This CDR3 is 14 amino acids long. Unmatched junction bases numbered 2, after V lost 6 bases and J lost 1 base. The CDR3 sequence is CASRRLAGTDTQYF. CDR3 DNA: TGTGCCAGCAGACGACTAGCGGGCACAGATACGCAGTATTTT.

V gene TRBV11-2 combines with J gene TRBJ1-1; D not resolved. The CDR3 totals 16 residues. CDR1 is SGHAT and CDR2 is FQNNGV in the germline V gene. With 0 bases removed from V and 5 bases from J, the gap between germline ends came to 16 bases. The CDR3 loop reads CASSLDGVLAETEAFF. DNA of the CDR3: TGTGCCAGCAGCTTAGACGGCGTCCTCGCGGAGACTGAAGCTTTCTTT. The full variable domain, its missing parts supplied by reference TRBV11-2 and TRBJ1-1, is EAGVAQSPRYKIIEKRQSVAFWCNPISGHATLYWYQQILGQGPKLLIQFQNNGVVDDSQLPKDRFSAERLKGVDSTLKIQPAKLEDSAVYLCASSLDGVLAETEAFFGQGTRLTVV.

The chain is built from TRBV29-1 and TRBJ2-3; D is unresolved. This CDR3 is 13 amino acids long. Trimming stripped 1 base from V and 1 base from J, with 6 bases between. CDR1 SQVTM and CDR2 ANQGSEA come from the germline V gene. This CDR3 is CSVEVAGTDTQYF. CDR3 in DNA: TGCAGCGTTGAAGTGGCAGGCACAGATACGCAGTATTTT.

The chain couples TRBV12-3 or TRBV12-4 to TRBJ1-5; D is undetermined. This CDR3 is 16 amino acids long. Deletions cut 2 bases from V and 2 bases from J, with 13 bases between. Here the CDR3 reads CASSLNDRWGNQPQHF. CDR3 nucleotide sequence: TGTGCCAGCAGTTTAAACGACCGGTGGGGCAATCAGCCCCAGCATTTT.

V and J are TRBV7-8 and TRBJ1-6; D is undetermined. V lost 5 bases and J 5 bases, leaving 19 bases between the germline ends. Looked up from germline, CDR1 is SGHVS and CDR2 is FQNEAQ. The CDR3 is 17 amino acids. DNA of the CDR3: TGTGCCAGCAGCCCCCTTGGGTCGGGTTTACATAATTCACCCCTCCACTTT. Protein: CASSPLGSGLHNSPLHF.

V gene TRBV3-1 combines with J gene TRBJ1-6; D is undetermined. In germline, CDR1 is LGHDT, CDR2 YNNKEL (reference sequence). V lost 1 base, J lost 7 bases, and 11 bases lay in between. This CDR3 has 15 amino acids. The CDR3 coding sequence is TGTGCCAGCAGCCAAGGGTCCGTGAAGAATTCACCCCTCCACTTT. It translates to CASSQGSVKNSPLHF.

The genes are TRBV29-1 and TRBJ2-5; D unclear. With 6 bases removed from V and 4 bases from J, the gap between germline ends came to 18 bases. The germline gives CDR1 SQVTM, CDR2 ANQGSEA. The CDR3 loop spans 14 amino acids. The CDR3 coding sequence is TGCAGCGTCGCGCGGCGCATAAACATAGAGACCCAGTACTTC. The encoded protein is CSVARRINIETQYF.

This clonotype has a handful of counts. This rearrangement joins TRBV7-9 to TRBJ2-1, with 14 bases identical to TRBD2. CDR3 length: 16 residues. The V and J ends lost 3 bases and 8 bases, in that order; junction bases with no gene match: 6. Germline CDR1 and CDR2: SEHNR and FQNEAQ (reference sequence). The CDR3, as DNA: TGTGCCAGCAGCTTCTCGACTAGCGGGAGGGCCTATGAGCAGTTCTTC. Translating it yields CASSFSTSGRAYEQFF.